This T cell receptor (beta chain) was sequenced during a study of control samples from healthy donors and cancer patients. V was cut by 4 bases and J by 7 bases, with 20 bases left in between. Per germline, CDR1 SGDLS and CDR2 YYNGEE. This CDR3 spans 15 amino acids. Produced via immunoSEQ multiplex PCR; TCRdb's table is partial and in-frame only. The sample shows around 72,000 clones, roughly 84% of them seen only once. The receptor comes from a man aged 45 to 65 in good health. The specimen sequenced was blood. The V and J genes are TRBV9 and TRBJ1-2; D is ambiguous. The CDR3: CASSPNPGSHSGYTF. The CDR3 DNA reads as TGTGCCAGCAGCCCTAATCCCGGGTCCCACAGTGGCTACACCTTC.